The 5 T cell receptor beta chains below were found in one sample sequenced in a study of OX40 agonist ivuxolimab in advanced cancers. TCRdb keeps only in-frame clones here, not all; method: immunoSEQ multiplex PCR. The data show approximately 66,000 clones, 75% to 90% seen once. Sequenced material: CD4+ or CD8+ T cells sorted from blood, taken in a trial of the OX40 agonist ivuxolimab. The receptor set was obtained from an adult with an advanced solid tumor such as melanoma, head and neck, liver or kidney cancer.

The CDR3 DNA follows: TGTGCCATCAGTGAGTCGTCTAGCGGGATCTACGAGCAGTACTTC. This gives the protein CAISESSSGIYEQYF. The chain combines TRBV10-3 with TRBJ2-7, with 9 nucleotides matching TRBD2. V shed 0 bases and J 3 bases; nucleotides not matched to a gene: 3. Germline V lookup: CDR1 ENHRY, CDR2 SYGVKD. The CDR3 is made up of 15 amino acids.

The chain has TRBV11-2 and TRBJ2-1; the match to TRBD2 covers 15 bases. Germline-derived CDR1 and CDR2 are SGHAT and FQNNGV. The CDR3 totals 18 residues. V shed 4 bases, J shed 4 bases, and the junction held 8 bases outside the gene matches. As DNA, the CDR3 is TGTGCCAGCAGCTCCCCGGGACTAGCGGGGGGCCTATACAATGAGCAGTTCTTC. Translation gives CASSSPGLAGGLYNEQFF.

This clone has just one count. This chain joins TRBV6-5 and TRBJ1-5, with TRBD1 matching 7 bases. J lost 7 bases, V lost 4 bases, and 4 bases had no gene match. The CDR3 spans 13 residues. Germline CDR1 is MNHEY and CDR2 is SVGAGI. The CDR3 sequence: CASSLTGVQPQHF. As DNA, the CDR3 is TGTGCCAGCAGTTTAACAGGGGTCCAGCCCCAGCATTTT.

This clone is a singleton in its sample. The chain couples TRBV28 to TRBJ1-2; D unresolved. Trimming removed 4 bases at V and 0 bases at J, with 15 bases between. The CDR3 has 16 amino acids. CDR1 is MDHEN, CDR2 SYDVKM, per germline. The CDR3 reads CASSSISDRSNYGYTF. As DNA, the CDR3 is TGTGCCAGCAGTTCGATCTCTGACCGATCTAACTATGGCTACACCTTC.

The chain joins TRBV29-1 to TRBJ1-1; no clear D. CDR3 length: 14 amino acids. V lost 1 base, J lost 1 base, and 10 bases lay in between. Germline V gene sequence: CDR1 SQVTM, CDR2 ANQGSEA. CDR3 protein: CSVEVQEGNTEAFF. The CDR3 DNA sequence: TGCAGCGTTGAAGTTCAGGAGGGGAACACTGAAGCTTTCTTT.